Below, one T cell receptor (beta chain) is given with its context. The sample belongs to a study of blood T cell repertoires in COVID-19. Study overall: In each case, the material was cDNA or gDNA derived from T cells, B-cell-depleted T cells, or PBMCs.

In germline, CDR1 is SGHDN, CDR2 FVKESK. The CDR3 is 17 residues long. Trimming removed 4 bases from V and 4 bases from J; junction bases left unmatched: 13. Original handling: For nucleated cells, counts were estimated from reference gene primer amplification. Sequencing used immunoSEQ multiplex PCR; TCRdb keeps in-frame clones, though not all of them. V, J and clone size are taken as reported in that table, and D and trimming were inferred from the DNA itself. This table holds fewer than 25,000 clones, 70% to 90% found once. Specimen: peripheral blood. The receptor comes from a man aged 65 to 79 with acute or convalescent COVID-19. This chain connects TRBV14 to TRBJ2-3, with 8 bases lining up with TRBD2. The CDR3 protein is CASSPLQKLADADTQYF. The CDR3 region has the DNA TGTGCCAGCAGCCCCTTACAAAAACTAGCGGACGCAGATACGCAGTATTTT.